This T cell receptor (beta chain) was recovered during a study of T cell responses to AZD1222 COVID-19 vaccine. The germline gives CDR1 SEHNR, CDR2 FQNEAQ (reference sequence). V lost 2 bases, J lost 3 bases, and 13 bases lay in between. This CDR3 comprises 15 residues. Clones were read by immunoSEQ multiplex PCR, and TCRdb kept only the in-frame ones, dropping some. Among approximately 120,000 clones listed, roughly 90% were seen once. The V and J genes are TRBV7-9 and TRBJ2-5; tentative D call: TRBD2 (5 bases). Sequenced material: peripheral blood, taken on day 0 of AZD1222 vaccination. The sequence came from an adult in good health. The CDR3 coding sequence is TGTGCCAGCAGCTTACTTTCGCTAGCTGAAGAGACCCAGTACTTC. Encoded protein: CASSLLSLAEETQYF.